This T cell receptor beta chain came from a study of blood T cell repertoires in COVID-19. Across the study: Researchers got acute and convalescent COVID-19 samples from the United States, Italy and Spain.

As processed by the authors: Estimated nucleated cell counts came from reference gene primer amplification. Clones were read by immunoSEQ multiplex PCR, and TCRdb kept only the in-frame ones, dropping some. That table gives V, J and clone size, and the DNA gave D and trimming. The sample holds 350,000 to 400,000 clones, over 75% seen once. Cohort allocation depended upon clinical history that participants reported. The CDR3 has 15 residues. CDR1 is SGHAT and CDR2 is FQNNGV in the germline V gene. The J segment lost 5 bases and the V segment lost 4 bases, leaving 9 bases of the junction unmatched. This clone has a single count.

This receptor was taken from a man aged 35 to 55 in a cohort exposed to, infected with or recovered from COVID-19 (not recorded which). The chain uses TRBV11-2 and TRBJ2-7; 9 positions agree with TRBD1. Sequenced sample: PBMCs or T cells enriched from blood (not recorded which). CDR3 sequence: CASSSGPGTGNEQYF. CDR3 coding DNA: TGTGCCAGCAGCTCCGGTCCCGGGACAGGGAACGAGCAGTACTTC.